These T cell receptor beta chains were read from a single sample in a study of esophageal squamous cell carcinoma under preoperative chemotherapy. TCRdb called the PCR reads again in MiXCR, with one record for every CDR3 protein. The sample has approximately 11,000 distinct CDR3 sequences, 63% seen once; the top ten hold 29%. Collection took place from a patient given preoperative chemotherapy. The source of these receptors is a human donor with esophageal squamous cell carcinoma. The donor label of this sample is uncertain. The CDR3 runs from the conserved cysteine through the conserved F or W. The D gene is left open where the match is weak. The size entry is marked missing in some rows and otherwise reads once, few, many or a size class.

d_call | j_call | clone_size | v_call | cdr3_nt | cdr3_aa
NA | TRBJ2-3 | NA | TRBV6-1 | TGTGCCAGCAGTGCATCGAGTTCGCCCAGAGATACGCAGTATTTT | CASSASSSPRDTQYF
NA | TRBJ2-7 | NA | TRBV6-1 | TGTGCCAGCAGAGAGGGAGGCCATCCTTTTAGCTCCTACGAGCAGTACTTC | CASREGGHPFSSYEQYF
NA | TRBJ2-1 | few | TRBV5-1 | TGCGCCAGCAGCACGAATTGGGTAAGCGACTCCAATGAGCAGTTCTTC | CASSTNWVSDSNEQFF
NA | TRBJ2-5 | once | TRBV7-2 | TGTGCCAGCAGCCCACAGGGAGGGAGAGACCAAGAGACCCAGTACTTC | CASSPQGGRDQETQYF
NA | TRBJ1-1 | NA | TRBV7-2 | TGTGCCAGCAGCTTTACGGAGAACACTGAAGCTTTCTTT | CASSFTENTEAFF
TRBD1 | TRBJ2-3 | NA | TRBV6-5 | TGTGCCAGCAGTTACTCCCGGGACAGCTTAAGCACAGAGACGCAGTATTTT | CASSYSRDSLSTETQYF
TRBD2 | TRBJ2-3 | many | TRBV7-2 | TGTGCCAGCAGCGTAATCGGTGCGGGAGGTCGAAAAGATACGCAGTATTTT | CASSVIGAGGRKDTQYF
TRBD2 | TRBJ2-5 | NA | TRBV10-2 | TGCGCCAGCAGTGAGTACCCGGGACTAGCGGGAGTCGGGGGAGAGACCCAGTACTTC | CASSEYPGLAGVGGETQYF
TRBD2 | TRBJ2-1 | NA | TRBV6-1 | TGTGCCAGCAGTGAACGAGGGACTATCCTTTACAATGAGCAGTTCTTC | CASSERGTILYNEQFF
NA | TRBJ2-3 | NA | TRBV6-1 | TGTGCCAGCAGGGAATTTTGGGGCAGCGACACAGAGACGCAGTATTTT | CASREFWGSDTETQYF
NA | TRBJ2-4 | NA | TRBV10-3 | TGTGCCTCGGGGGCGGAAGCCAAAGATATTCAGTACTTC | CASGAEAKDIQYF
NA | TRBJ2-4 | large | TRBV10-2 | TGCGCCAGCACAATAACCTCATGGGGCCAAAACATTCAGTACTTC | CASTITSWGQNIQYF
NA | TRBJ2-2 | NA | TRBV6-1 | TGTGCCAGGGGCGGGGCGAGGTCCGGGGAGCTGTTTTTT | CARGGARSGELFF
NA | TRBJ2-7 | NA | TRBV6-1 | TGTGCCAGCGGGGGACTTGGGGGCAGCGACACAGAGACGCAGTACTTC | CASGGLGGSDTETQYF
NA | TRBJ2-1 | NA | TRBV6-1 | TGTGCCAGCAGGGGCCGCGTTGGAAGGACCCAGTTCTTC | CASRGRVGRTQFF
TRBD1 | TRBJ2-6 | NA | TRBV6-1 | TGTGCCAGCAGTGAATGGGACAGGGGGCAGGGGTGGGCCAACGACCTGACTTTC | CASSEWDRGQGWANDLTF
NA | TRBJ2-3 | NA | TRBV6-1 | TGTGCCAGCGCGGGATTTGGGGGAAGCGACCCAGATACGCAGTTTTTT | CASAGFGGSDPDTQFF
NA | TRBJ2-5 | NA | TRBV6-1 | TGTGCCAGCAGTCCTCAGGGAGGTTACAATGAGCAGTACTTC | CASSPQGGYNEQYF
TRBD2 | TRBJ2-1 | NA | TRBV6-5 | TGTGCCAGCAGTACGACTAGCGGGAGGCTCCCAAGCTCCTACAATGAGCAGTTCTTC | CASSTTSGRLPSSYNEQFF
NA | TRBJ2-2 | many | TRBV4-1 | TGCGCCAGCAGCCAAGATCGGAGGAACACCGGGGAGCTGTTTTTT | CASSQDRRNTGELFF
TRBD2 | TRBJ2-1 | NA | TRBV7-2 | TGTGCCAGCAGCTCGCGGGGGGTCCACAATGAGCAGTTCTTC | CASSSRGVHNEQFF
NA | TRBJ2-3 | NA | TRBV6-5 | TGTGCGGGCAGTTTGGGGACGAGCTTAGATACGCAGTTCTTT | CAGSLGTSLDTQFF
NA | TRBJ1-6 | NA | TRBV7-9 | TGTGCCAGCAGCTTAGGACAGCCTAACTCACCCCTCCACTTT | CASSLGQPNSPLHF
NA | TRBJ2-3 | NA | TRBV6-1 | TGTGCCAGCGGGGGATTTGGGGGAAGCTACACAGATACGCAGTATTTT | CASGGFGGSYTDTQYF
NA | TRBJ2-4 | once | TRBV6-1 | TGTGCGAGCAGTGAATTGGGGCTGAGAGACAAAAATATTCAGTACTTC | CASSELGLRDKNIQYF
NA | TRBJ2-3 | NA | TRBV6-1 | TGTGCCAGCAGTGAATCGGGGCGGAGCGACAAAAACACGCAGTATTTT | CASSESGRSDKNTQYF
NA | TRBJ2-3 | medium-sized | TRBV6-5 | TGTGCCAGCAGTTATTACCCTAGGGATACGCAGTATTTT | CASSYYPRDTQYF
NA | TRBJ2-4 | few | TRBV6-1 | TGTGCCAGCAGTGAGAGTCTAATTCAGTACTTC | CASSESLIQYF